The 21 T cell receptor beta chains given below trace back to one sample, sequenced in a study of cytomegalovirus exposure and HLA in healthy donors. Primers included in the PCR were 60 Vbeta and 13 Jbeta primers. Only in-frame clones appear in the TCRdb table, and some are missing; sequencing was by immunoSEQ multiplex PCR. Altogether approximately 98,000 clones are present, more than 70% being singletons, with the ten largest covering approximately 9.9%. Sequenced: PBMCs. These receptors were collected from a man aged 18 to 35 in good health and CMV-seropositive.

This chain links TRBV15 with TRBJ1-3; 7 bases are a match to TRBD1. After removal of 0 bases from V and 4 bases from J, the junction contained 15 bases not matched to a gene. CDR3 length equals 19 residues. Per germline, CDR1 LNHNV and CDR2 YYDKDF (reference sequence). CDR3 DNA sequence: TGTGCCACCAGCAGAGATCGAGGACAGGTCGGCCTGGCCGGAAACACCATATATTTT. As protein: CATSRDRGQVGLAGNTIYF.

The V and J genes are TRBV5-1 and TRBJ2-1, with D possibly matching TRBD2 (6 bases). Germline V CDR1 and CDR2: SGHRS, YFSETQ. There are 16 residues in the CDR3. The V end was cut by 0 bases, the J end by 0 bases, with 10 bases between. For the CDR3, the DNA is TGCGCCAGCAGCTTGGGTATGGGGGGCTCCTACAATGAGCAGTTCTTC. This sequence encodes CASSLGMGGSYNEQFF.

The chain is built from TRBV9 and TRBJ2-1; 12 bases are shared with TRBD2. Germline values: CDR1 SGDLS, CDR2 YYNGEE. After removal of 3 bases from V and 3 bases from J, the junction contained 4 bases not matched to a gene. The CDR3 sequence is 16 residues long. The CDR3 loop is CASSALLAGGYNEQFF. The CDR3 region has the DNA TGTGCCAGCAGCGCGCTACTAGCGGGGGGCTACAATGAGCAGTTCTTC.

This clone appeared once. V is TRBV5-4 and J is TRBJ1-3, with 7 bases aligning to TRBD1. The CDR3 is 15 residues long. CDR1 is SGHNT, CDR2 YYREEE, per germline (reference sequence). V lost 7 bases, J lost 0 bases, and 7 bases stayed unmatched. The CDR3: CASSTGDYSGNTIYF. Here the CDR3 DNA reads TGTGCCAGCTCCACAGGGGATTACTCTGGAAACACCATATATTTT. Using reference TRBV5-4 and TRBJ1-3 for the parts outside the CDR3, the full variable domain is ETGVTQSPTHLIKTRGQQVTLRCSSQSGHNTVSWYQQALGQGPQFIFQYYREEENGRGNFPPRFSGLQFPNYSSELNVNALELDDSALYLCASSTGDYSGNTIYFGEGSWLTVV.

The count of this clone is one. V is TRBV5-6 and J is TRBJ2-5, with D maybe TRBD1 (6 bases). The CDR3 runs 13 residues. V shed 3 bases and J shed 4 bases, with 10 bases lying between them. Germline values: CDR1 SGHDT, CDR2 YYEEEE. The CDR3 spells CASSSTGRETQYF. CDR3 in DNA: TGTGCCAGCAGCTCCACAGGGAGAGAGACCCAGTACTTC.

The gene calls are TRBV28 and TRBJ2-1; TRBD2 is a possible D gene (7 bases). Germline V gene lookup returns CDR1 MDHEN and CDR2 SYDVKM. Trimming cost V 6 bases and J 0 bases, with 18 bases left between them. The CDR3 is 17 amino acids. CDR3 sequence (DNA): TGTGCCAGCAGCGGGTCGGGGGGCATAACCTCCTACAATGAGCAGTTCTTC. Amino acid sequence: CASSGSGGITSYNEQFF.

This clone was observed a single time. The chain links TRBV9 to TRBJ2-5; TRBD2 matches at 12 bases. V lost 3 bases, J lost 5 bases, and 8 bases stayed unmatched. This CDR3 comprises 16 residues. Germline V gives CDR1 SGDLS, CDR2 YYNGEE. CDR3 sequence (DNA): TGTGCCAGCAGCGCCGGGACTAGCGGGTGGATGGAGACCCAGTACTTC. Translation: CASSAGTSGWMETQYF. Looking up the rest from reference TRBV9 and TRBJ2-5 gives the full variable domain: DSGVTQTPKHLITATGQRVTLRCSPRSGDLSVYWYQQSLDQGLQFLIQYYNGEERAKGNILERFSAQQFPDLHSELNLSSLELGDSALYFCASSAGTSGWMETQYFGPGTRLLVL.

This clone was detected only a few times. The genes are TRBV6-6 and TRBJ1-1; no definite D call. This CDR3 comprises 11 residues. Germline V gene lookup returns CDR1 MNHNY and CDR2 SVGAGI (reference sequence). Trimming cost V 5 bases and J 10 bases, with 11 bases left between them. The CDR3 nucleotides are TGTGCCAGCAGTCCCCTGACGGGAGCTTTCTTT. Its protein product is CASSPLTGAFF.

CDR3 protein: CASSPPIGTGAYIQYF. For the CDR3, the DNA is TGTGCCAGCTCACCACCAATAGGGACAGGGGCGTACATTCAGTACTTC. This rearrangement joins TRBV18 to TRBJ2-4; 10 bases are shared with TRBD1. Germline V gives CDR1 KGHSH, CDR2 LQKENI. The trim removed 0 bases at V and 8 bases at J, leaving 7 bases unmatched. This CDR3 is 16 amino acids long.

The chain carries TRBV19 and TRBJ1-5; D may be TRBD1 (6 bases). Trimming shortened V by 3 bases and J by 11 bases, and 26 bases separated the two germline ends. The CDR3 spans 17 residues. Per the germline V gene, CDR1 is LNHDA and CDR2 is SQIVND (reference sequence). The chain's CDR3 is CASSIRPGTTMRRTQHF. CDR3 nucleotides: TGTGCCAGTAGTATCCGCCCCGGGACAACAATGAGGAGGACCCAGCATTTT.

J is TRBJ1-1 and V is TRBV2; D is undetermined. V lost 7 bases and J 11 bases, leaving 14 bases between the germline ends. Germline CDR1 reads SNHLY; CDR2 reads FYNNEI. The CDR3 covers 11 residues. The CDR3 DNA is TGTGCCAGCACCCGTGAGGCGCGGGCTTTCTTT. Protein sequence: CASTREARAFF.

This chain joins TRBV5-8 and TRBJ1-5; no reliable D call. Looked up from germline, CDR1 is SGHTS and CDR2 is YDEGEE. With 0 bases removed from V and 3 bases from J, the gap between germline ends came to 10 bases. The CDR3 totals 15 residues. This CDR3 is CASSLGPQSNQPQHF. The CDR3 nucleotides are TGTGCCAGCAGCTTGGGACCACAGTCCAATCAGCCCCAGCATTTT.

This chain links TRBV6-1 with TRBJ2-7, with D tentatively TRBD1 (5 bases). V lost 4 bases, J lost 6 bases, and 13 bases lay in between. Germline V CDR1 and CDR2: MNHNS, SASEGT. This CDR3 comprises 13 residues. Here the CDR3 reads CASSGGQGLEQYF. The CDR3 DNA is TGTGCCAGCAGTGGTGGGCAGGGCCTCGAGCAGTACTTC.

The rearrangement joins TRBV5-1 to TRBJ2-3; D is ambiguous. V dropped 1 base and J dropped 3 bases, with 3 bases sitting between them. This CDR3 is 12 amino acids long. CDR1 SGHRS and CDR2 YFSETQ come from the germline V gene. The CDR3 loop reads CASSLRTDTQYF. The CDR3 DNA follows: TGCGCCAGCAGCTTGCGGACAGATACGCAGTATTTT.

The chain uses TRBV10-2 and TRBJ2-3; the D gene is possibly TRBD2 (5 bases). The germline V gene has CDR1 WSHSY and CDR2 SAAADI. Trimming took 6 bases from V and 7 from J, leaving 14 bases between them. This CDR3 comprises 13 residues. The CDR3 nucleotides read TGCGCCAGCAGCCGGGGTTCCGGGTATACGCAGTATTTT. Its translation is CASSRGSGYTQYF.

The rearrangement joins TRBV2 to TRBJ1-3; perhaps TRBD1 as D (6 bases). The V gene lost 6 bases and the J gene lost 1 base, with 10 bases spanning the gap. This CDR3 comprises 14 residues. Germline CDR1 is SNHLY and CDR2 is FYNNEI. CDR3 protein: CASRATGSGNTIYF. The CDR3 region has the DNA TGTGCCAGCAGAGCCACAGGGTCTGGAAACACCATATATTTT.

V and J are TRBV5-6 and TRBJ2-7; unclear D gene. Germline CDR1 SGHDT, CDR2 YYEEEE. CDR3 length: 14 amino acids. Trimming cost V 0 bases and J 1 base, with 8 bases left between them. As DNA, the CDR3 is TGTGCCAGCAGCTTGGTGGCATTTTCCTACGAGCAGTACTTC. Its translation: CASSLVAFSYEQYF. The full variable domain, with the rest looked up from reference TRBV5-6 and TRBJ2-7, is DAGVTQSPTHLIKTRGQQVTLRCSPKSGHDTVSWYQQALGQGPQFIFQYYEEEERQRGNFPDRFSGHQFPNYSSELNVNALLLGDSALYLCASSLVAFSYEQYFGPGTRLTVT.

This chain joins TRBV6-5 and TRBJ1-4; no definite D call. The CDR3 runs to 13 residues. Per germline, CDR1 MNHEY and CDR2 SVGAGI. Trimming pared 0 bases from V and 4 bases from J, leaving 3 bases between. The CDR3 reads CASSYSGNEKLFF. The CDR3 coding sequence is TGTGCCAGCAGTTACTCCGGTAATGAAAAACTGTTTTTT.

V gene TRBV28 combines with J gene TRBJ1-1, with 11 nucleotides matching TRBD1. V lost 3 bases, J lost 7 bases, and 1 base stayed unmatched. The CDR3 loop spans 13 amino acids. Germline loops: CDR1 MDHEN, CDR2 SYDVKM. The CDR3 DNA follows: TGTGCCAGCAGTTTGGACAGGGGGCTTGAAGCTTTCTTT. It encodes CASSLDRGLEAFF.

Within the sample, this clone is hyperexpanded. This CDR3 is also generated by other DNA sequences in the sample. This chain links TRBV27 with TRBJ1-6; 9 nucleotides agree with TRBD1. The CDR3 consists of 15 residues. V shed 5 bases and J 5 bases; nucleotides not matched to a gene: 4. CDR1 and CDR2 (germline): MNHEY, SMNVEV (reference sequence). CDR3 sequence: CASSGWDRDNSPLHF. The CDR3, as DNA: TGTGCCAGCAGTGGATGGGACAGGGATAATTCACCCCTCCACTTT.

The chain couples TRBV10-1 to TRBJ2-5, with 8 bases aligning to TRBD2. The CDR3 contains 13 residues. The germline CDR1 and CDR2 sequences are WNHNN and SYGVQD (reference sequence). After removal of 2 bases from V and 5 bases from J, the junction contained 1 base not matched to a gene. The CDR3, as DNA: TGCGCCAGCAGTGAGATAGCGGGGGAGACCCAGTACTTC. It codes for CASSEIAGETQYF.